This entry is about one T cell receptor beta chain. The antigen is unknown. These data are taken from a study of OX40 agonist ivuxolimab in advanced cancers. At the level of the study: Having had anti-PD-1, anti-PD-L1 or anti-CTLA-4 therapy before was allowed, and roughly 40% had some. Findings and limits, study-wide: Circulating CD4+ and CD8+ T cells showed clonal expansion by week 6 at 0.1 to 3.0 mg/kg.

Germline V gives CDR1 SGHDT, CDR2 YYEEEE. V shed 4 bases, J shed 1 base, and the junction held 6 bases outside the gene matches. The CDR3 totals 16 residues. Samples of blood were obtained at baseline, on cycle 4 day 1, and on cycle 7 day 1. This table comes from immunoSEQ multiplex PCR, and its TCRdb copy is limited to in-frame clones, with some not included. The sample records 31,000 or so clones, 80% to 90% being singletons. This TCR was recovered from an adult with an advanced solid tumor such as melanoma, head and neck, liver or kidney cancer. The input for sequencing was CD4+ or CD8+ T cells sorted from blood, taken in a trial of the OX40 agonist ivuxolimab. The genes are TRBV5-6 and TRBJ2-2; 8 bases are a match to TRBD1. The CDR3 nucleotides read TGTGCCAGCAGCGGCGACAGGGGCAGGAACACCGGGGAGCTGTTTTTT. It is translated as CASSGDRGRNTGELFF.